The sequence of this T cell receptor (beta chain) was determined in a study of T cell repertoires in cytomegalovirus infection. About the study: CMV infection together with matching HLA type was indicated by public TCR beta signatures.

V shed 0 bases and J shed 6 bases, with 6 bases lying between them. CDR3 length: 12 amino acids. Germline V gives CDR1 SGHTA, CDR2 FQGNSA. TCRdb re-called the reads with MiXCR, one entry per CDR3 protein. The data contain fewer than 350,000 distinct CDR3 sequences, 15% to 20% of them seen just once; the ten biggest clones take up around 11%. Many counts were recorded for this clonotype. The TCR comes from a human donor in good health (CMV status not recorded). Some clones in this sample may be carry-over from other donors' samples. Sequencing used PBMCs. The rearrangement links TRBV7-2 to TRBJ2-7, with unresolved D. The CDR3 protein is CASSLARSEQYF. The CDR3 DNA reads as TGTGCCAGCAGCTTAGCCAGGTCCGAGCAGTACTTC.